One and the same sample provided the 5 T cell receptor beta chains below, sequenced in a study of beta chain features in type 1 diabetes. Every bit of the isolated RNA underwent reverse transcription, so sequencing read expressed TCRB transcripts. This table comes from immunoSEQ multiplex PCR, and its TCRdb copy is limited to in-frame clones, with some not included. Found here are about 330,000 clones, around 10% of them singletons; the top ten hold 0.015%. Sequences were obtained from naive CD4+ T cells from blood. Receptor source: a woman aged 25 to 39 in good health.

This clone showed up just a few times. The chain carries TRBV4-3 and TRBJ2-7, with 8 bases fitting TRBD2. This CDR3 has 15 residues. Trimming took 3 bases from V and 3 from J; bases not matched to a gene: 7. The germline CDR1 and CDR2 sequences are LGHNA and YSLEER. This CDR3 reads CASSQGSGKGYEQYF. The CDR3 bases are TGCGCCAGCAGCCAGGGTAGCGGGAAGGGCTACGAGCAGTACTTC.

This clone was seen only a few times. The chain uses TRBV30 and TRBJ2-1, with 7 bases matching TRBD2. J was trimmed by 7 bases and V by 0 bases; bases with no gene match: 6. Per the germline V gene, CDR1 is GTSNPN and CDR2 is SVGIG (reference sequence). The CDR3 length is 14 residues. CDR3 bases: TGTGCCTGGAGTGTGGGGGGGAAATTAAATGAGCAGTTCTTC. Translation gives CAWSVGGKLNEQFF.

J is TRBJ1-4 and V is TRBV30; D may be TRBD1 (5 bases). Germline V CDR1 and CDR2: GTSNPN, SVGIG (reference sequence). The CDR3 loop spans 13 amino acids. Trimming removed 4 bases at V and 8 bases at J, with 14 bases between. CDR3 DNA: TGTGCCTGGACTAGGGGTTTAGAGGAAAAACTGTTTTTT. Translated: CAWTRGLEEKLFF.

The V call is TRBV30, the J call TRBJ1-4, with TRBD1 matching 7 bases. The V segment lost 4 bases and the J segment 6 bases; nucleotides outside the gene matches: 11. The CDR3 contains 15 residues. Germline lookup yields CDR1 GTSNPN and CDR2 SVGIG (reference sequence). As DNA, the CDR3 is TGTGCCTGGACTCCATGGGGACAGACAGATGAAAAACTGTTTTTT. Its protein is CAWTPWGQTDEKLFF.

The table lists this clone with a few counts. The V call is TRBV2, the J call TRBJ2-3, with TRBD1 identical over 7 bases. This CDR3 region has 14 residues. Germline V gene sequence: CDR1 SNHLY, CDR2 FYNNEI. The V gene end was trimmed by 4 bases and the J gene end by 0 bases; junction bases not matched to a gene: 1. CDR3 nucleotides: TGTGCCAGCAGTGTGACAGGGAGCACAGATACGCAGTATTTT. Its protein product is CASSVTGSTDTQYF. The full variable domain, with the rest looked up from reference TRBV2 and TRBJ2-3, is EPEVTQTPSHQVTQMGQEVILRCVPISNHLYFYWYRQILGQKVEFLVSFYNNEISEKSEIFDDQFSVERPDGSNFTLKIRSTKLEDSAMYFCASSVTGSTDTQYFGPGTRLTVL.